Each of the 3 T cell receptor beta chains below was sequenced from the same sample in a study of T cell changes during pregnancy in multiple sclerosis. Libraries were prepared by immunoSEQ multiplex PCR; TCRdb keeps only in-frame clonotypes and omits some of them. The data hold roughly 39,000 clones, with over 90% observed a single time. Sequences were derived from CD4+ T cells from peripheral blood mononuclear cells, sampled after pregnancy. The receptors come from a female donor in good health, enrolled as a control in a pregnancy study.

The chain carries TRBV5-4 and TRBJ2-2, with D possibly TRBD1 on 6 matching bases. Germline V gene data show CDR1 as SGHNT and CDR2 as YYREEE (reference sequence). The V and J ends lost 4 bases and 1 base respectively, with 8 bases between them. The CDR3 has 14 amino acids. The CDR3 sequence is CASSPGQNTGELFF. The CDR3 bases are TGTGCCAGCAGCCCGGGACAGAACACCGGGGAGCTGTTTTTT.

The chain has TRBV7-2 and TRBJ1-1; no clear D. Germline-derived CDR1 and CDR2 are SGHTA and FQGNSA. CDR3 length equals 13 residues. V was pared by 6 bases and J by 4 bases, with 12 bases between. The CDR3 reads CASRLRIGTEAFF. The CDR3, as DNA: TGTGCCAGCAGGTTGAGGATTGGCACTGAAGCTTTCTTT. Filled out from reference TRBV7-2 and TRBJ1-1, the complete variable domain reads GAGVSQSPSNKVTEKGKDVELRCDPISGHTALYWYRQSLGQGLEFLIYFQGNSAPDKSGLPSDRFSAERTGGSVSTLTIQRTQQEDSAVYLCASRLRIGTEAFFGQGTRLTVV.

Only one count was recorded for this clone. V and J are TRBV19 and TRBJ2-1; tentatively, D is TRBD2 (5 bases). CDR3 size: 16 residues. In germline, CDR1 is LNHDA, CDR2 SQIVND (reference sequence). V dropped 7 bases and J dropped 2 bases, with 18 bases sitting between them. CDR3 bases: TGTGCCAGTACCCCAGCCCGGGGTATCGCCTACAATGAGCAGTTCTTC. Translating gives CASTPARGIAYNEQFF.